This T cell receptor (beta chain) stems from a study of brain metastases from non-small cell lung cancer. Whole-study findings and limits: Compared with primary tumors, brain metastases showed less T-cell infiltration. T-cell clones appeared expanded in around 64% of brain metastases relative to matched primary tumors. Paired brain metastases and primary tumors largely shared TCR repertoires.

The assay was immunoSEQ multiplex PCR, and TCRdb's table has in-frame clones only and misses some. The table has roughly 540 clones, 85% seen once. The J segment lost 5 bases and the V segment lost 5 bases, leaving 7 bases of the junction unmatched. The CDR3 is 15 residues long. In germline, CDR1 is KGHSH, CDR2 LQKENI. As to this clone: What it binds is not known.

This receptor was taken from a donor at least 40 years old with non-small cell lung cancer. Source material: tissue from a brain metastasis. V gene TRBV18 combines with J gene TRBJ2-1; 9 bases fit TRBD2. DNA for the CDR3: TGTGCCAGCTCATCCCCCGGGACTAGCAACAATGAGCAGTTCTTC. As protein: CASSSPGTSNNEQFF.